The TCR beta chain under discussion was sequenced for a study of T cells after yellow fever vaccination (dated by TCRdb to about 2019). The study in broad terms: The SMART-Seq v4 Ultra Low Input RNA kit was used to prepare libraries from fractions with low cell numbers. To track T-cell clones before and after primary and booster YFV17D yellow fever vaccination, bulk TCR alpha and beta repertoires were sequenced longitudinally. The cohort comprised two healthy male donors, one aged 18 to 29 and one aged 30 to 40 years. Blood was collected at multiple timepoints before and after primary and secondary immunization, and bulk PBMC replicates and cell subsets were isolated. Beyond this particular receptor, the publication reports: Most clones expanded after primary vaccination were re-detected after the booster (about 95% of CD4 and 88% of CD8), suggesting broad memory maintenance. The secondary T-cell response was weaker than the primary response but faster, peaking on day 5 instead of day 15. A small share of clonotypes occurred in both CD4 and CD8 compartments, likely arising from convergent recombination. Because only two donors were included in the study, the extent to which the findings can be generalized is limited. Because abundant contaminating clonotypes from the bulk population could be contained in FACS-sorted repertoires, computational filtering was required.

This clonotype occurred a few times. No antigen is known for it. No qualities accompany the bases; no much larger clone lies one base away. The CDR3 sequence holds 18 residues, the cysteine and phenylalanine included. Only the CDR3 DNA stays, 54 bases, in frame from base 1. Trimming removed 5 bases from V and 0 bases from J; the gene matches leave 7 bases unexplained. CDR1 and CDR2, per the germline V gene (reference sequence), are SEHNR and FQNEAQ. In light of the paper, this sample's treatment or condition label describes: live attenuated yellow fever vaccine strain. At every blood-draw timepoint, two biological replicates of bulk PBMCs were collected. PBMCs were isolated from peripheral blood using a standard Ficoll-Paque protocol. RNA was extracted with TriZol from bulk PBMCs, CD4 and CD8 fractions, and dextramer-positive and dextramer-negative fractions. The data were produced on an Illumina NovaSeq 6000. Synthesis of TCR cDNA relied on 5'RACE template switching, a step that introduced a universal primer site along with unique molecular identifiers. Priming of cDNA synthesis was performed from both the TCR alpha and TCR beta constant segments. Library amplification involved two PCR steps, and the second step added sample barcodes and sequencing adapters. Libraries were sequenced on Illumina HiSeq 2500 (2x100 bp) or NovaSeq (2x150 bp). In the original analysis: MIGEC handled demultiplexing of reads and collapsing into UMI consensus sequences, while MiXCR performed V(D)J alignment. Using edgeR on replicate PBMC samples, clonotypes were called vaccine-responding if FDR was below 0.01 and the log2 fold change was above 5 up to day 15. Bulk clonotypes were assigned CD4 or CD8 identity according to which sequenced CD4 or CD8 repertoire held them at higher abundance. TCRdb redid the processing of the public reads, applying fastp at Q25 and MiXCR, and retained in-frame beta chains. Identical CDR3 protein sequences are pooled into one entry, listed with their most common genes and DNA. Clone size and V and J calls follow TCRdb, not the original study. The sample table shows 400,000 to 450,000 distinct CDR3 sequences, and 18% are seen once. The top ten clones comprise over 15% of the sample.

The sequence derives from a man between 18 and 35 years old who received the YFV17D yellow fever vaccine. The specimen was PBMCs, collected before the yellow fever booster vaccination. The chain couples TRBV7-9 to TRBJ2-1; 13 central bases correspond to TRBD2. The CDR3 protein: CASSRTSGGPSSYNEQFF. The nucleotides read TGTGCCAGCAGCCGGACTAGCGGGGGACCGAGCTCCTACAATGAGCAGTTCTTC.